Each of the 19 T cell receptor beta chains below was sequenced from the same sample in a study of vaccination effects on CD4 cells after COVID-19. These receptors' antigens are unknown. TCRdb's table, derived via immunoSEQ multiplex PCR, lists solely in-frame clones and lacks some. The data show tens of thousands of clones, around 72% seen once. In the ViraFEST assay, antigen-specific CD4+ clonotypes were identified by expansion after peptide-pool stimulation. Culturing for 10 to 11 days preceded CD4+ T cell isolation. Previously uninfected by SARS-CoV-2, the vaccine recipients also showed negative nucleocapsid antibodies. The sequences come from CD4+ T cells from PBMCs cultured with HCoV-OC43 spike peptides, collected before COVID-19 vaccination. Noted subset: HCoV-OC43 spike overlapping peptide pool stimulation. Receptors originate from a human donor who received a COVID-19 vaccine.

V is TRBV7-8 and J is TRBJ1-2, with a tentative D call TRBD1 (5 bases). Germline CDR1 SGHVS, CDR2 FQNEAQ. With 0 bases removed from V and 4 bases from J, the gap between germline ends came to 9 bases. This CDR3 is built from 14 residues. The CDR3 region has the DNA TGTGCCAGCAGCTTAGCGGTAGGGACCTATGGCTACACCTTC. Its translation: CASSLAVGTYGYTF.

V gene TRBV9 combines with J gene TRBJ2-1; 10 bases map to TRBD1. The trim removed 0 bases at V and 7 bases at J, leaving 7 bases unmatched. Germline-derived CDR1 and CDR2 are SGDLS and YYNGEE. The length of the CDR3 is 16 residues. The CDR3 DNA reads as TGTGCCAGCAGCGTAGATCTGGGACAGGGGAGGAATGAGCAGTTCTTC. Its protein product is CASSVDLGQGRNEQFF.

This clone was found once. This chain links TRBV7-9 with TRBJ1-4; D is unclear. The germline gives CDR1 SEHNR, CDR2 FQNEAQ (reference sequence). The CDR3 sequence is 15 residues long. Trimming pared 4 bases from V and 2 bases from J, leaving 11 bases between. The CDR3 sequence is CASSSIIGTNEKLFF. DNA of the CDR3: TGTGCCAGCAGCTCTATAATTGGCACTAATGAAAAACTGTTTTTT.

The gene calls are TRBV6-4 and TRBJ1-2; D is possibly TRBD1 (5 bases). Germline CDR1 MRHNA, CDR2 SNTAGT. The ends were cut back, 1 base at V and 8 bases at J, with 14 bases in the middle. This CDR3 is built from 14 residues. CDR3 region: CASSDYRYLGGYTF. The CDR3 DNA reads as TGTGCCAGCAGTGACTACAGGTACCTAGGAGGCTACACCTTC.

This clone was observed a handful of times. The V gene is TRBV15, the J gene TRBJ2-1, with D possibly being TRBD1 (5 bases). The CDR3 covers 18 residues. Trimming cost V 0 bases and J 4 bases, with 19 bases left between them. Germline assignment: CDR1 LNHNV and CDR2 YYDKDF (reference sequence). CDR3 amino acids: CATSRERFQGSRYNEQFF. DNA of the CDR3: TGTGCCACCAGCAGAGAACGCTTTCAGGGTTCGAGGTACAATGAGCAGTTCTTC.

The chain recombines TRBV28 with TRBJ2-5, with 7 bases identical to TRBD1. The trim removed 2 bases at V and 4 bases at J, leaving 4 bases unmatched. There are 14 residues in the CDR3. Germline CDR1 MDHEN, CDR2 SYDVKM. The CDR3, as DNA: TGTGCCAGCAGTTTACCTGGGACAGCAGAGACCCAGTACTTC. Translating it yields CASSLPGTAETQYF.

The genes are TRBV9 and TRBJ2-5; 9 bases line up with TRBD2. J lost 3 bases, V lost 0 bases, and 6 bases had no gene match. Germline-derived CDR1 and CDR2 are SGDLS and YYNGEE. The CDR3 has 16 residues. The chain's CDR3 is CASSVDWAGGEETQYF. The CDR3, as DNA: TGTGCCAGCAGCGTAGACTGGGCGGGGGGGGAAGAGACCCAGTACTTC.

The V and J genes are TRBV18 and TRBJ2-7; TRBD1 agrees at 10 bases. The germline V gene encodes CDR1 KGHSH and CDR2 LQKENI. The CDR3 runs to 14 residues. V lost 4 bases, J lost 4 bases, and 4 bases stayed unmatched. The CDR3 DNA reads TGTGCCAGCTCACGGACAGGGGGGAATTACGAGCAGTACGTC. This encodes CASSRTGGNYEQYV.

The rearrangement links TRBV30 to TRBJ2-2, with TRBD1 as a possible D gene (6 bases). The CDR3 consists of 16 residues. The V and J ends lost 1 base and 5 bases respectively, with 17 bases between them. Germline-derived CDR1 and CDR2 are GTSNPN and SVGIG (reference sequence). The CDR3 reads CAWSAGRTVFTGELFF. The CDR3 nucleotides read TGTGCCTGGAGTGCAGGGCGGACAGTCTTTACCGGGGAGCTGTTTTTT.

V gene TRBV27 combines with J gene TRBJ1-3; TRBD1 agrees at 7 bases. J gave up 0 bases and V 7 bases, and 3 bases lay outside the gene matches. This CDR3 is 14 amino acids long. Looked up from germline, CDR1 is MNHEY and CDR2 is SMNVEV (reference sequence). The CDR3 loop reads CASKTGDSGNTIYF. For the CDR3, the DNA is TGTGCCAGCAAAACAGGGGACTCTGGAAACACCATATATTTT.

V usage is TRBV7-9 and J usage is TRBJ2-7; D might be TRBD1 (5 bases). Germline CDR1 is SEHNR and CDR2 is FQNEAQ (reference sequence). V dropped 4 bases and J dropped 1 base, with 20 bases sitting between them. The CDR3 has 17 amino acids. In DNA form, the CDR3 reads TGTGCCAGCAGCTCCCTGGGGTGGGGCACTGGTTCCTACGAGCAGTACGTC. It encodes CASSSLGWGTGSYEQYV.

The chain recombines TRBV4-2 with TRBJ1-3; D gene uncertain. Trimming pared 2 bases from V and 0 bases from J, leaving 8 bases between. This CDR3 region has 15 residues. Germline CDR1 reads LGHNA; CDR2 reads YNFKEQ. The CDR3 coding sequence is TGTGCCAGCAGCCAAAGTCAAGTCTCTGGAAACACCATATATTTT. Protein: CASSQSQVSGNTIYF.

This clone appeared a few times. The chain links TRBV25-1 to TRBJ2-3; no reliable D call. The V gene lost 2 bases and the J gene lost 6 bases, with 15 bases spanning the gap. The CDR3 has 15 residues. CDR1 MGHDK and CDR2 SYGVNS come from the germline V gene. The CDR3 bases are TGTGCCAGCAGTGAAGTAGGTTCCCTGGGGGATACGCAGTATTTT. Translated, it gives CASSEVGSLGDTQYF. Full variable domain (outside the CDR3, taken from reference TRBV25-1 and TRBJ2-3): EADIYQTPRYLVIGTGKKITLECSQTMGHDKMYWYQQDPGMELHLIHYSYGVNSTEKGDLSSESTVSRIRTEHFPLTLESARPSHTSQYLCASSEVGSLGDTQYFGPGTRLTVL.

The CDR3 region is CASSPPRWGETQYF. The DNA of the CDR3 is TGTGCCAGCAGCCCCCCCCGGTGGGGAGAGACCCAGTACTTC. The chain is built from TRBV11-2 and TRBJ2-5; D is ambiguous. Germline CDR1 reads SGHAT; CDR2 reads FQNNGV. V shed 5 bases and J shed 4 bases, with 14 bases lying between them. The CDR3 length is 14 residues.

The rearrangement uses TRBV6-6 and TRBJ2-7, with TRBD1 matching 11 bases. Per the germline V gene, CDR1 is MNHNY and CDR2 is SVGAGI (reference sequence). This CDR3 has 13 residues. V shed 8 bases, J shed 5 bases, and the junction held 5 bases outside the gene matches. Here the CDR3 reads CASRGQGVHEQYV. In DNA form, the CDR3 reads TGTGCCAGCCGGGGACAGGGGGTCCACGAGCAGTACGTC.

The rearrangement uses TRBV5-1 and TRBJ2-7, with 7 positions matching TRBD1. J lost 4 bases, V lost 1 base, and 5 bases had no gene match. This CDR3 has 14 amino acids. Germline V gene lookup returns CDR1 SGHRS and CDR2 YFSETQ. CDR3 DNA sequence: TGCGCCAGCAGCTTGAGCCCGGGACAGTACGAGCAGTACGTC. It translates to CASSLSPGQYEQYV.

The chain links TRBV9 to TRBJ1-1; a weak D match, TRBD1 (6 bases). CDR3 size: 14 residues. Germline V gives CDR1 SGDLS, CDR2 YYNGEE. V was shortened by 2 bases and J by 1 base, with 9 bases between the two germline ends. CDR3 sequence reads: CASSVIQGNTEAFF. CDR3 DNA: TGTGCCAGCAGCGTGATACAGGGGAACACTGAAGCTTTCTTT.

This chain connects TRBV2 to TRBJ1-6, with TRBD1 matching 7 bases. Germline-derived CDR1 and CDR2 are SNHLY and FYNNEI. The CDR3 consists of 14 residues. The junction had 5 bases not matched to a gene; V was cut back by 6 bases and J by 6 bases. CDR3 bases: TGTGCCAGCAGCAAAGACAGGGTTAATTCACCCCTCCACTTT. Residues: CASSKDRVNSPLHF.

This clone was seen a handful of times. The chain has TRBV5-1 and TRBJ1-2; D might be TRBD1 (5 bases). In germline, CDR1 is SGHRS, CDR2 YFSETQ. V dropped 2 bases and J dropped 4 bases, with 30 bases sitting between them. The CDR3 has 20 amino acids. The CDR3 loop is CASSFASQGFVVDRPYGYTF. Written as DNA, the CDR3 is TGCGCCAGCAGCTTCGCATCTCAGGGTTTTGTCGTTGACCGCCCCTATGGCTACACCTTC.